Sequencing of this TCR beta chain was carried out in a study of blood T cells in healthy people across ages. This CDR3 contains 15 residues. Germline V gene data show CDR1 as MGHRA and CDR2 as YSYEKL. Trimming at V came to 1 base and at J to 4 bases, leaving 6 bases not matched to a gene. A word on this clonotype: Its antigen is currently unknown.

Combining a sample-barcoded 5' primer with a J-beta primer mix, a second PCR ran for roughly 7 to 12 cycles. TCRdb called the 5' RACE reads again in MiXCR, with one record for every CDR3 protein. The sample lists about 1.1 million distinct CDR3 sequences; 35% to 40% were seen once. The study's findings and limits: The fall in TCR beta diversity per million T cells was roughly linear with age.

Sequences were obtained from blood. The V call is TRBV4-1, the J call TRBJ2-5; TRBD1 matches at 7 bases. This clonotype was obtained from a man between 18 and 29 years old in good health. As DNA, the CDR3 is TGCGCCAGCAGCCAAGGGACAGGACGAGGAGAGACCCAGTACTTC. This encodes CASSQGTGRGETQYF.